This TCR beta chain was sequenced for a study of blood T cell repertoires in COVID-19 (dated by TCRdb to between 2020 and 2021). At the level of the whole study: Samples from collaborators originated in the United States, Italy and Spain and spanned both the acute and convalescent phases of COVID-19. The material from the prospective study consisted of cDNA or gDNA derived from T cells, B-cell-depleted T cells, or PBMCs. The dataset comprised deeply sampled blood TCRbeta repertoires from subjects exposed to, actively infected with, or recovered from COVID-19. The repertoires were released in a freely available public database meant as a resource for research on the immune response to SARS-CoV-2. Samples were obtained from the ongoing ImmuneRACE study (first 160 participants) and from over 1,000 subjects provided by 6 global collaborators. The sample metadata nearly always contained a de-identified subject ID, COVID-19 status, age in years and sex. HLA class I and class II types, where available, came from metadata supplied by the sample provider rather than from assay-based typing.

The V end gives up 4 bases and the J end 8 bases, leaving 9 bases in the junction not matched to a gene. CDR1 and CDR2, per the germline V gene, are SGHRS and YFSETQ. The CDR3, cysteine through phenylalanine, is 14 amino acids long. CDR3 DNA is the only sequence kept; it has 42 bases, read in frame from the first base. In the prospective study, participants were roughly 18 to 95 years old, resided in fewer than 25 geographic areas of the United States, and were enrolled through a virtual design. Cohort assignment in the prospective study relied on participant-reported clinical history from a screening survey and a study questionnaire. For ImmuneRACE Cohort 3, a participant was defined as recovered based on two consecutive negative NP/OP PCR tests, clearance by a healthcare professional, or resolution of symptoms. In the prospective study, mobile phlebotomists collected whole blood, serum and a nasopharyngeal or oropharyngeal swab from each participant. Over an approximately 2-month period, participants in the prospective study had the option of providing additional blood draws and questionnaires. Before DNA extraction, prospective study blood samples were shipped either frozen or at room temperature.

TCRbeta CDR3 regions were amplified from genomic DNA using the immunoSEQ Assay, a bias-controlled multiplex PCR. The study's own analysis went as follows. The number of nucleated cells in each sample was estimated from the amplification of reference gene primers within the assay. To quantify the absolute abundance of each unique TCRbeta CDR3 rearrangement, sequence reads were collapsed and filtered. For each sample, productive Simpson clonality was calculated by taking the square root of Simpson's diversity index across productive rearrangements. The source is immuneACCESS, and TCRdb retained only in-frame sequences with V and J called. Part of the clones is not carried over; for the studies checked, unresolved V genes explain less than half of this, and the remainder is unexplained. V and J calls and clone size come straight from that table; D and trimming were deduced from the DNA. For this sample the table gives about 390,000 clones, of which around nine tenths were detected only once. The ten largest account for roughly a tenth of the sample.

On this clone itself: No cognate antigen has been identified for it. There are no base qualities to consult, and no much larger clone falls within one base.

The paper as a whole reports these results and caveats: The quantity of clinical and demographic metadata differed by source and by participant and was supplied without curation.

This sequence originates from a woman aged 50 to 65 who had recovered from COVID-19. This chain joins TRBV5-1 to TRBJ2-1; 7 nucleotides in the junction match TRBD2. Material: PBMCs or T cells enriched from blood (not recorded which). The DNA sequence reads TGCGCCAGCAGCACCGTGGGAGGGAGGGATGAGCAGTTCTTC. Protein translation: CASSTVGGRDEQFF.